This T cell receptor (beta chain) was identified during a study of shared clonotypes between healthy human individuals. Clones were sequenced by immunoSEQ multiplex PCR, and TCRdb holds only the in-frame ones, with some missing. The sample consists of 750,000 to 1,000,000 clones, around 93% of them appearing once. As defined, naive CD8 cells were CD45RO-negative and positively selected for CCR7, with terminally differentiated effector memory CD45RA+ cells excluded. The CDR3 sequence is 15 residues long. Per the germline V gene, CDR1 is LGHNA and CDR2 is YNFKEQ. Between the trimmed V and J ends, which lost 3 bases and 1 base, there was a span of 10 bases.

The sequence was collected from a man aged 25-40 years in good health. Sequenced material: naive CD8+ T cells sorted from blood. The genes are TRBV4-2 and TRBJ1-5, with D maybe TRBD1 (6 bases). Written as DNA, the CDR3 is TGTGCCAGCAGCCATGAACAGGGCAGCAATCAGCCCCAGCATTTT. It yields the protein CASSHEQGSNQPQHF.